The next 5 T cell receptor beta chains were all read from a single sample in a study of T cell repertoires in cytomegalovirus infection. For these receptors, no antigen is known. In TCRdb, the reads were re-called with MiXCR into one record per CDR3 protein. The sample has approximately 730,000 distinct CDR3 sequences; approximately 33% are singletons. Source: cultured PBMCs, taken from culture after CMV antigen stimulation. The receptors come from a human donor in good health (CMV status not recorded). Some clones in this sample may be carry-over from other donors' samples.

V usage is TRBV20-1 and J usage is TRBJ2-3; 7 bases map to TRBD2. CDR1 is DFQATT and CDR2 is SNEGSKA in the germline V gene (reference sequence). Trimming removed 6 bases from V and 2 bases from J; junction bases left unmatched: 5. The CDR3 length is 13 residues. The CDR3 DNA follows: TGCAGTGCCTGGGACTACCCCACAGATACGCAGTATTTT. This gives the protein CSAWDYPTDTQYF.

The chain is built from TRBV4-1 and TRBJ2-2; 12 bases fit TRBD2. This CDR3 spans 16 amino acids. J lost 4 bases, V lost 4 bases, and 4 bases had no gene match. Germline V gives CDR1 MGHRA, CDR2 YSYEKL. CDR3 protein: CASSPLAGGGTGELFF. In nucleotides, the CDR3 is TGCGCCAGCAGCCCCCTAGCGGGAGGGGGCACCGGGGAGCTGTTTTTT.

The V and J genes are TRBV30 and TRBJ2-7, with 11 bases matching TRBD2. CDR3 length: 14 residues. The trim removed 3 bases at V and 4 bases at J, leaving 5 bases unmatched. The V gene's germline CDR1 is GTSNPN and CDR2 SVGIG (reference sequence). CDR3 loop: CAWSKTSGIYEQYF. The CDR3 DNA reads as TGTGCCTGGAGCAAGACTAGCGGGATTTACGAGCAGTACTTC. Drawing the rest from reference TRBV30 and TRBJ2-7, the complete variable domain is SQTIHQWPATLVQPVGSPLSLECTVEGTSNPNLYWYRQAAGRGLQLLFYSVGIGQISSEVPQNLSASRPQDRQFILSSKKLLLSDSGFYLCAWSKTSGIYEQYFGPGTRLTVT.

The rearrangement joins TRBV15 to TRBJ1-1; D is ambiguous. The CDR3 sequence is 14 residues long. V lost 5 bases and J 6 bases, leaving 16 bases between the germline ends. Per germline, CDR1 LNHNV and CDR2 YYDKDF (reference sequence). The CDR3 loop is CATSRMPVSAEAFF. The CDR3 DNA is TGTGCCACCAGCCGAATGCCGGTTTCGGCTGAAGCTTTCTTT.

This clonotype was observed a few times. This chain links TRBV12-3 or TRBV12-4 with TRBJ2-4, with 9 bases identical to TRBD2. The CDR3 has 15 residues. The V and J ends lost 6 bases and 8 bases, in that order; junction bases with no gene match: 11. CDR3 DNA: TGTGCCAGCAGGACTAGCGGTGGGGGGGGGGACATTCAGTACTTC. This codes for CASRTSGGGGDIQYF.